The clone carrying this T cell receptor beta chain was seen a single time. This entry belongs to a study of T cells in Graves' hyperthyroidism and ophthalmopathy. Amplified TCR beta CDR3 regions derived from RNA transcripts. An initial round of RT-PCR targeting the TCR CDR3 relied on the HTBI primer set. From the multiplex PCR reads, TCRdb called clonotypes with MiXCR, one entry per CDR3 protein. The sample has about 200,000 distinct CDR3 sequences, around 17% seen once; the top ten hold 53%. CDR3 length: 14 residues. Trimming cost V 6 bases and J 2 bases, with 14 bases left between them. The sequenced sample consisted of blood. This receptor was taken from a woman between 45 and 65 years old with Graves' hyperthyroidism. The chain links TRBV12-3 or TRBV12-4 to TRBJ2-7, with a tentative D call TRBD2 (6 bases). CDR3 amino acids: CASSEIAAAYEQYF. The CDR3 DNA follows: TGTGCCAGCAGCGAAATAGCGGCCGCCTACGAGCAGTACTTC.